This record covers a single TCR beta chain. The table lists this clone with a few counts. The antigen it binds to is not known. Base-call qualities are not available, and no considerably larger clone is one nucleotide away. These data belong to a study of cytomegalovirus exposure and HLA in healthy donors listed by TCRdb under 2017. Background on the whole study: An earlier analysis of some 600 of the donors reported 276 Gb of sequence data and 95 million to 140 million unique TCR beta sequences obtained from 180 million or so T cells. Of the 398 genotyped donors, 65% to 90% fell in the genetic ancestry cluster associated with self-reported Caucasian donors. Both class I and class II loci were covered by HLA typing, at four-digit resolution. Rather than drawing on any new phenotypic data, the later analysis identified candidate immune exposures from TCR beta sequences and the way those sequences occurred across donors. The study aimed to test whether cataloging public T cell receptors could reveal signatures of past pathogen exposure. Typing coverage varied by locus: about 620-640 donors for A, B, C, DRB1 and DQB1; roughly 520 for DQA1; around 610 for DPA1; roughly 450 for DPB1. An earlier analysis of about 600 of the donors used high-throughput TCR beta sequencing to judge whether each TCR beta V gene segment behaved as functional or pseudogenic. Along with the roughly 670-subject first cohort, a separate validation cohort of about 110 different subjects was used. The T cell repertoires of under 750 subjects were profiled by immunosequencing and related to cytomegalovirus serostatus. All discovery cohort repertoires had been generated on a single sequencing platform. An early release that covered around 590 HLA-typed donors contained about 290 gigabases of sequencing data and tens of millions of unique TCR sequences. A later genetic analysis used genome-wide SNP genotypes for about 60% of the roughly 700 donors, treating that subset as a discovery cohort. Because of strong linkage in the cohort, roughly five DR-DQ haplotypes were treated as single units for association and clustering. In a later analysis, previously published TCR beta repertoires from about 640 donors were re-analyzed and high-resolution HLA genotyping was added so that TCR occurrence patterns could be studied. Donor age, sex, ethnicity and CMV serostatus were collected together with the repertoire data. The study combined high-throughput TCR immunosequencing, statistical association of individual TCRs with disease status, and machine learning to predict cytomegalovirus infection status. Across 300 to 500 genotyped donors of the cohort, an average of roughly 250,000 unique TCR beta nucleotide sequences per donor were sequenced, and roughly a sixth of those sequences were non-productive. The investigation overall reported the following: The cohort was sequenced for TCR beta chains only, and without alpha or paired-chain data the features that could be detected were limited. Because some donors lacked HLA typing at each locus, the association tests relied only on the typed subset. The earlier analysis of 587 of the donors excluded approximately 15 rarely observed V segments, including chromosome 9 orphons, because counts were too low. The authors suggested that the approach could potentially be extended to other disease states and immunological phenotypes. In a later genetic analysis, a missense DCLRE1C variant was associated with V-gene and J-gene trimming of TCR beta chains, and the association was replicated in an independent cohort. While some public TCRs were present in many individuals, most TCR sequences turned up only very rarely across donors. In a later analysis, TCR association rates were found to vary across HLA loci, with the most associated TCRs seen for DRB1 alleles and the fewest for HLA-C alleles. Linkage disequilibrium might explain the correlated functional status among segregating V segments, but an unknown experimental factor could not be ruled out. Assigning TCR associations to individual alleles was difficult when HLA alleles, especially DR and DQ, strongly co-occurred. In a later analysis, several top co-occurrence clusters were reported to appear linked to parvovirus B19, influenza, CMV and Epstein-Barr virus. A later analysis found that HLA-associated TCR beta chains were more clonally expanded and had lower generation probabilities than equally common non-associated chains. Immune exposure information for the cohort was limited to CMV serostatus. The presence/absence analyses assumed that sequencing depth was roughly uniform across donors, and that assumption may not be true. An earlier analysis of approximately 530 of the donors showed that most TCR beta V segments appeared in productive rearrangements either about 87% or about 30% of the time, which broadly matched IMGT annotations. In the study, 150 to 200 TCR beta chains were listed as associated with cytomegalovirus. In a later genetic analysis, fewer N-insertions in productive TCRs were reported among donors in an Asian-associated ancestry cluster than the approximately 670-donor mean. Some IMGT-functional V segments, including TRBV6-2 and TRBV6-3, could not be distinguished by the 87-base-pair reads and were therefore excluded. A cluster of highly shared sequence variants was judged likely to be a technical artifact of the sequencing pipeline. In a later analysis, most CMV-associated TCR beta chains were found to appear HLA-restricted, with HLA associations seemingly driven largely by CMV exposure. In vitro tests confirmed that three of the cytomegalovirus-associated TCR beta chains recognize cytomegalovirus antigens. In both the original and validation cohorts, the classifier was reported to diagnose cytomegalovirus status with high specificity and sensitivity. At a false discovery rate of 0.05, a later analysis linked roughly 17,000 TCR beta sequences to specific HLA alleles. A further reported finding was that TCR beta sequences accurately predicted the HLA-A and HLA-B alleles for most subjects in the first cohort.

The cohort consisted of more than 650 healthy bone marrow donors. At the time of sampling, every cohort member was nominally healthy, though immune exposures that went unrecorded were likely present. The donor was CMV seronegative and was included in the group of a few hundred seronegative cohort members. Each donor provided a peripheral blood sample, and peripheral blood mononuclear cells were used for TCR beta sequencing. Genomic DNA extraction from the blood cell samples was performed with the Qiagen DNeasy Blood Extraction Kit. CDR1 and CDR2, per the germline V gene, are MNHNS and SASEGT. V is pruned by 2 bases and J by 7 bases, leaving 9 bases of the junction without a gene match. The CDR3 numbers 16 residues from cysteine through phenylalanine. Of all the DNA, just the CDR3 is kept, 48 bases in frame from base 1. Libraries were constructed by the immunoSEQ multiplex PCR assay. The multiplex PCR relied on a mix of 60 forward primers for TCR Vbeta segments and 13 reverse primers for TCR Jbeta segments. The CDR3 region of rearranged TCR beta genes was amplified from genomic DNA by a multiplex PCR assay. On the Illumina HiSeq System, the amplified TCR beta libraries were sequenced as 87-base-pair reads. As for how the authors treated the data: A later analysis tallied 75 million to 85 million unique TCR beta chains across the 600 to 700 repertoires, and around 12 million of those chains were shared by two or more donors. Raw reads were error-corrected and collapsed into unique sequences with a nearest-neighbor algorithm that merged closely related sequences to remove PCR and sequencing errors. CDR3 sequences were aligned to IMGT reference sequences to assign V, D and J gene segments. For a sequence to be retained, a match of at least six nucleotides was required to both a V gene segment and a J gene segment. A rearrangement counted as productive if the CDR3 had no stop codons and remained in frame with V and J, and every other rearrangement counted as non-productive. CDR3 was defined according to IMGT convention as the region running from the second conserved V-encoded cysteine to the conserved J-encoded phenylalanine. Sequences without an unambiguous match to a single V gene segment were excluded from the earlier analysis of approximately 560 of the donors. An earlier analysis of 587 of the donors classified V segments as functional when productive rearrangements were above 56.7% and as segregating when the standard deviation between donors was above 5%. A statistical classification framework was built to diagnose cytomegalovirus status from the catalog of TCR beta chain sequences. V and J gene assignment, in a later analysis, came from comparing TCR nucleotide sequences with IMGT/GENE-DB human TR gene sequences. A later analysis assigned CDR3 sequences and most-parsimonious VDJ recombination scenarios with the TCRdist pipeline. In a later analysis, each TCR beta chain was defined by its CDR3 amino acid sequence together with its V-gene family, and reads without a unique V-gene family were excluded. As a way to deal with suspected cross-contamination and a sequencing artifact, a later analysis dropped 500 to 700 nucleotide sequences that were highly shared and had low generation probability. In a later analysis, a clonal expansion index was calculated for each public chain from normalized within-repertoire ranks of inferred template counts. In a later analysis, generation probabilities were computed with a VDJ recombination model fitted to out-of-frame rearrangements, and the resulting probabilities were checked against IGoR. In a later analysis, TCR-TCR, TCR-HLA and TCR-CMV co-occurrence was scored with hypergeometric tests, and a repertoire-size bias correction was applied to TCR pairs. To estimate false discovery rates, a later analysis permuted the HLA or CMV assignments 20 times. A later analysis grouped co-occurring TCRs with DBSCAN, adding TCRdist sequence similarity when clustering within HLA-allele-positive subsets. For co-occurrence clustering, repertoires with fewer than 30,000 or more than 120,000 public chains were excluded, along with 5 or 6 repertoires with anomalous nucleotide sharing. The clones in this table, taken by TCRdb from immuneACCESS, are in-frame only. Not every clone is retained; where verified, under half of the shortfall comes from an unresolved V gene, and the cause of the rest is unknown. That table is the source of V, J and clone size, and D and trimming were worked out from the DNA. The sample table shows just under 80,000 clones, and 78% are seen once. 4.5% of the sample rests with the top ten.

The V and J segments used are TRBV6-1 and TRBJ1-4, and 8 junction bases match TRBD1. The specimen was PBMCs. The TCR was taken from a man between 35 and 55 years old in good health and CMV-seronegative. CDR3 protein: CASSEPRTGFIEKLFF. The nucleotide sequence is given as TGTGCCAGCAGTGAACCGAGGACAGGGTTCATTGAAAAACTGTTTTTT.